These 2 T cell receptor beta chains were sequenced from one sample in a study of blood T cell repertoires in COVID-19. Sequencing was performed with immunoSEQ multiplex PCR; in TCRdb, only in-frame clones are kept and a portion is missing. The table includes approximately 120,000 clones, 65% to 90% detected once. The sample was peripheral blood. The receptors originated from a woman older than 75 with active or convalescent COVID-19.

The chain recombines TRBV27 with TRBJ2-5; the match to TRBD1 covers 8 bases. The length of the CDR3 is 15 residues. CDR1 is MNHEY and CDR2 is SMNVEV in the germline V gene (reference sequence). V lost 6 bases to trimming and J lost 5 bases; unmatched junction nucleotides: 11. CDR3 in DNA: TGTGCCAGCAGACCCGGACAGGGTCGGGGGGAGACCCAGTACTTC. Translating it yields CASRPGQGRGETQYF.

Here the CDR3 reads CASSLAETYNEQFF. The CDR3 bases are TGTGCCAGCTCTCTAGCGGAAACCTACAATGAGCAGTTCTTC. J is TRBJ2-1 and V is TRBV18, with 7 positions matching TRBD2. With V trimmed by 6 bases and J by 2 bases, 4 bases remained unmatched. Germline CDR1 KGHSH, CDR2 LQKENI. This CDR3 has 14 amino acids. The whole variable domain, filled in from reference TRBV18 and TRBJ2-1, reads NAGVMQNPRHLVRRRGQEARLRCSPMKGHSHVYWYRQLPEEGLKFMVYLQKENIIDESGMPKERFSAEFPKEGPSILRIQQVVRGDSAAYFCASSLAETYNEQFFGPGTRLTVL.